Given below is one T cell receptor beta chain in context. This specimen belongs to a study of blood T cell repertoires in COVID-19. Study-level background: COVID-19 samples from acute and convalescent phases originated in the United States, Italy and Spain. The analysed material was cDNA or gDNA that came from T cells, B-cell-depleted T cells, or PBMCs.

Trimming shortened V by 1 base and J by 3 bases, and 13 bases separated the two germline ends. CDR1 is SNHLY, CDR2 FYNNEI, per germline. CDR3 size: 15 residues. Original handling: Using reference gene primer amplification, nucleated cell counts were estimated. Sequenced by immunoSEQ multiplex PCR; TCRdb stores in-frame clones only, minus some. That table furnishes V, J and clone size, whereas the DNA furnished D and trimming. The sample shows tens of thousands of clones, 68% of them seen only once. The clonotype comes from a woman between 65 and 79 years old with acute or convalescent COVID-19. What was sequenced was peripheral blood. The V call is TRBV2, the J call TRBJ2-7; D possibly corresponds to TRBD2 (7 bases). The CDR3 DNA sequence: TGTGCCAGCAGTGAAGGGCGGGGGCCCAACTACGAGCAGTACTTC. Translated: CASSEGRGPNYEQYF.